The next 12 T cell receptor beta chains were all read from a single sample in a study of cytomegalovirus exposure and HLA in healthy donors. Primers: 60 Vbeta forward and 13 Jbeta reverse. The assay was immunoSEQ multiplex PCR, and TCRdb's table has in-frame clones only and misses some. The sample comprises roughly 98,000 clones, approximately 74% of which are singletons, and roughly 3% rests with the top ten. Input material: PBMCs. These receptors came from a female donor in good health and CMV-seropositive.

This clone was seen only a few times. The chain combines TRBV29-1 with TRBJ2-3; TRBD2 matches at 8 bases. Trimming cost V 7 bases and J 5 bases; bases outside gene matches: 5. Looked up from germline, CDR1 is SQVTM and CDR2 is ANQGSEA. The CDR3 covers 12 residues. CDR3 in amino acids: CSAGGQGDTQYF. The CDR3 coding sequence is TGCAGCGCGGGGGGGCAGGGAGATACGCAGTATTTT.

V is TRBV4-3 and J is TRBJ2-2, with TRBD1 identical over 11 bases. The CDR3 runs to 17 residues. Germline CDR1 and CDR2: LGHNA and YSLEER. Trimming at V came to 0 bases and at J to 6 bases, leaving 6 bases not matched to a gene. CDR3 DNA: TGCGCCAGCAGCCAAGAAGGCGTGGGACAGGGGGCCGGGGAGCTGTTTTTT. Translating it yields CASSQEGVGQGAGELFF.

The rearrangement joins TRBV4-2 to TRBJ2-3, with TRBD2 matching 9 bases. Germline V lookup: CDR1 LGHNA, CDR2 YNFKEQ. CDR3 length: 17 amino acids. V trimming: 0 bases; J trimming: 1 base; junction bases outside the gene matches: 5. This CDR3 reads CASSQDTRTSGTDTQYF. CDR3 bases: TGTGCCAGCAGCCAAGATACCCGGACTAGCGGCACAGATACGCAGTATTTT.

The V and J genes are TRBV4-2 and TRBJ2-7, with 9 bases fitting TRBD1. The CDR3 has 14 amino acids. Germline CDR1 reads LGHNA; CDR2 reads YNFKEQ. The V and J ends lost 3 bases and 6 bases, in that order; junction bases with no gene match: 6. CDR3 amino acids: CASSHPGQGSEQYF. CDR3 bases: TGTGCCAGCAGCCACCCTGGACAGGGGAGCGAGCAGTACTTC.

This sequence joins TRBV11-1 and TRBJ2-7; 9 bases are shared with TRBD1. The CDR3 covers 14 residues. The germline CDR1 and CDR2 sequences are SGHAT and FQDESV (reference sequence). J was trimmed by 3 bases and V by 4 bases; bases with no gene match: 4. CDR3: CASSSGQGFYEQYF. In DNA form, the CDR3 reads TGTGCCAGCAGCTCGGGACAGGGTTTCTACGAGCAGTACTTC.

This chain links TRBV6-5 with TRBJ1-1, with a weak D call TRBD1 (5 bases). Trimming cost V 8 bases and J 9 bases, with 13 bases left between them. The V gene's germline CDR1 is MNHEY and CDR2 SVGAGI. The CDR3 is made up of 11 amino acids. The CDR3 loop is CASAGGGKAFF. In DNA form, the CDR3 reads TGTGCCAGCGCGGGGGGAGGTAAAGCTTTCTTT.

This clone has just a few counts. V and J are TRBV6-5 and TRBJ2-2, with 8 bases lining up with TRBD2. The CDR3 sequence is 14 residues long. Trimming cost V 4 bases and J 5 bases; bases outside gene matches: 3. Germline loops: CDR1 MNHEY, CDR2 SVGAGI. Written as DNA, the CDR3 is TGTGCCAGCAGTTCGACTAGCGTTACCGGGGAGCTGTTTTTT. Amino acid sequence: CASSSTSVTGELFF.

The J gene is TRBJ1-4, the V gene TRBV7-6, with 7 nucleotides matching TRBD1. The V gene end was trimmed by 5 bases and the J gene end by 4 bases; junction bases not matched to a gene: 4. The CDR3 length is 14 residues. CDR1 is SGHVS, CDR2 FNYEAQ, per germline. The CDR3 DNA is TGTGCCAGCAGCCGGGGACAGAGTAATGAAAAACTGTTTTTT. It yields the protein CASSRGQSNEKLFF.

The V call is TRBV19, the J call TRBJ1-2, with D perhaps matching TRBD1 (5 bases). This CDR3 has 13 amino acids. Germline CDR1 and CDR2: LNHDA and SQIVND (reference sequence). V was trimmed by 2 bases and J by 7 bases, leaving 11 bases between them. The CDR3 here is CASSIRRGPGYTF. The CDR3, as DNA: TGTGCCAGTAGTATACGAAGGGGCCCTGGCTACACCTTC. Using reference TRBV19 and TRBJ1-2 for the parts outside the CDR3, the full variable domain is DGGITQSPKYLFRKEGQNVTLSCEQNLNHDAMYWYRQDPGQGLRLIYYSQIVNDFQKGDIAEGYSVSREKKESFPLTVTSAQKNPTAFYLCASSIRRGPGYTFGSGTRLTVV.

V and J are TRBV28 and TRBJ2-2; 7 nucleotides line up with TRBD2. Trimming cost V 2 bases and J 4 bases; bases outside gene matches: 4. The CDR3 totals 15 residues. CDR1 is MDHEN and CDR2 is SYDVKM in the germline V gene. CDR3 residues: CASSLSGARTGELFF. The CDR3 DNA reads as TGTGCCAGCAGTTTAAGCGGGGCTCGCACCGGGGAGCTGTTTTTT.

This clone appeared once. The chain joins TRBV6-4 to TRBJ2-3; TRBD2 matches 8 bases. The CDR3 is 15 amino acids. Germline CDR1 and CDR2: MRHNA and SNTAGT. V dropped 3 bases and J dropped 0; count of bases not matched to a gene: 2. CDR3 residues: CASSEASGSTDTQYF. The CDR3 DNA reads TGTGCCAGCAGTGAGGCTAGCGGGAGCACAGATACGCAGTATTTT.

Details on this clone: One end of the junction fails to match germline, which may point to a read error. The V call is TRBV6-1, the J call TRBJ2-1; 8 bases fit TRBD2. Looked up from germline, CDR1 is MNHNS and CDR2 is SASEGT. The CDR3 spans 15 residues. CDR3 region: CASGETSGFNNEQFF. CDR3 nucleotide sequence: TGTGCCAGCGGTGAAACTAGCGGCTTTAACAATGAGCAGTTCTTC.